The source of this TCR beta chain is a study of T cells expressing NK-cell markers. The wider study: Of eight sequenced donors, seven were HCMV-seropositive and one HCMV-seronegative.

This CDR3 has 12 amino acids. Germline assignment: CDR1 LNHDA and CDR2 SQIVND (reference sequence). As concerns this clonotype: Antigen: not known.

5'RACE template switching built TCR beta cDNA with unique molecular identifiers. TCRdb reanalyzed the 5' RACE reads and collapses them to one entry per CDR3 protein, without DNA. This repertoire comprises some 450,000 distinct CDR3 sequences; its ten largest clones make up 7.3%. General observations from the study: One observes that, in a handful of donors, these clonotypes were also the leading ones within the CD3+CD56-NKG2C+ fraction.

What was sequenced was blood T cells: a sorted CD56 or NKG2C T cell subset, CD4+ or CD8+ T cells, or bulk PBMC T cells (not recorded which). This TCR was sampled from a woman between 18 and 75 years old in good health. The genes are TRBV19 and TRBJ2-1; TCRdb proposes TRBD2, but this gene call is untestable without DNA. This CDR3 reads CASRTGGLEQFF. The full variable domain, with the rest looked up from reference TRBV19 and TRBJ2-1, is DGGITQSPKYLFRKEGQNVTLSCEQNLNHDAMYWYRQDPGQGLRLIYYSQIVNDFQKGDIAEGYSVSREKKESFPLTVTSAQKNPTAFYLCASRTGGLEQFFGPGTRLTVL.